This is a list of T cell receptor beta chains from one sample in a study of blood T cell repertoires in COVID-19. Data came from immunoSEQ multiplex PCR; TCRdb stores just in-frame clones and leaves some out. The sample lists approximately 120,000 clones, 80% to 90% occurring once. The specimen was peripheral blood. These receptors all come from a human donor in a cohort sampled during active COVID-19. Both conserved end residues are part of each CDR3. D genes are given only for firm matches. Clone size is given for some rows only: seen once, a few or many times, or a class if the clone is expanded.

>-|-|TRBV6-1|TRBJ1-1
TGTGCCAGCAGTGACGGGGTTTTGACTGAAGCTTTCTTT
CASSDGVLTEAFF
>-|-|TRBV6-5|TRBJ2-7
TGTGCCATAAGTACCTATGATTTCTACGAGCAGTACTTC
CAISTYDFYEQYF
>TRBD1|-|TRBV5-1|TRBJ1-1
TGCGCCAGCGGGGGGACAGAGAACACTGAAGCTTTCTTT
CASGGTENTEAFF
>TRBD1|-|TRBV19|TRBJ1-6
TGTGCCAGTAGTATTCAGGGGGCCAATTCACCCCTCCACTTT
CASSIQGANSPLHF
>-|once|TRBV3-1/TRBV3-2|TRBJ1-1
TGTGCCAGCAGCCAGCGGGCGGCACTGGGAGCTTTCTTT
CASSQRAALGAFF
>-|-|TRBV2|TRBJ1-1
TGTGCCAGCATCTGGCAGAACACTGAAGCTTTCTTT
CASIWQNTEAFF
>TRBD1|once|TRBV6-6|TRBJ2-7
TGTGCCAGCAGCCCACCGGGACAGGGGGCGAGGTACGAGCAGTACTTC
CASSPPGQGARYEQYF
>-|-|TRBV7-2|TRBJ2-1
TGTGCCAGCAGCCCGGGGTGGGGGGATGAGCAGTTCTTC
CASSPGWGDEQFF
>TRBD1|few|TRBV6-6|TRBJ1-2
TGTGCCAGCAGTTACACACTGGGACAGGGAACTGTTGGCTACACCTTC
CASSYTLGQGTVGYTF
>-|-|TRBV11-1|TRBJ2-7
TGTGCCAGCAGCTTAGGCGAGGCCTACGAGCAGTACTTC
CASSLGEAYEQYF